What follows describes a single TCR beta chain. Trimming took off 6 bases at V and 2 bases at J, with 12 bases between the two ends. The CDR3 extends over 14 amino acids. CDR1 and CDR2 (germline): SGDLS, YYNGEE. This entry comes from a study of CD8 T cells in Susac syndrome. The authors reverse transcribed roughly 0.5 to 1 ug RNA with random hexamers. The amplification used immunoSEQ multiplex PCR on TCR beta CDR3; it spanned 54 Vbeta and 13 Jbeta. Using its own MiXCR run on the immunoSEQ multiplex PCR reads, TCRdb lists one record per CDR3 protein. This repertoire shows approximately 160,000 distinct CDR3 sequences, under 95% found once; its top ten account for roughly 0.097%. Sequencing targeted TCR beta in T cells from blood (CD8+ and CD4+). The study used treatment-naive patients who had stable or active relapsing-remitting disease as multiple sclerosis controls. The authors negatively isolated CD8+ and CD4+ T cells and FACS-enriched TEMRA cells.

This chain joins TRBV9 and TRBJ2-1; tentative D call: TRBD2 (7 bases). The TCR comes from a human donor with multiple sclerosis. Sequencing was carried out using CD4+ T cells from PBMCs. In nucleotides, the CDR3 is TGTGCCAGCACCCGCGGGGGCACCTACAATGAGCAGTTCTTC. Its translation: CASTRGGTYNEQFF.